The clone carrying this T cell receptor beta chain was observed many times. Its antigen is unknown. Study-level results: The TCR gene usage of tumor memory CD4+ T cells clustered together with blood and lymph node memory CD4+ cells and with lymph node naive CD4+ cells.

Semi-nested PCR with Nested Universal Primer A followed constant-region reverse priming of full-length variable regions. TCRdb reanalysed the 5' RACE reads using MiXCR and keeps one entry per CDR3 protein. This table holds fewer than 40,000 distinct CDR3 sequences, around a quarter found once. This CDR3 spans 12 amino acids. Germline assignment: CDR1 SGHKS and CDR2 YYEKEE (reference sequence). Trimming took off 2 bases at V and 9 bases at J, with 11 bases between the two ends. The chain couples TRBV5-5 to TRBJ2-5, with D possibly TRBD2 on 5 matching bases. The clonotype originates from a female donor with breast cancer. The sequenced material came from memory CD4+ T cells sorted from blood. Subset of the sample: memory CD4+ T cells, CD4+CD45RO+CD25-. CDR3 in amino acids: CASSFGVEAQYF. The CDR3 DNA reads TGTGCCAGCAGCTTCGGGGTTGAGGCCCAGTACTTC.